The 3 T cell receptor beta chains given below trace back to one sample, sequenced in a study of regulatory T cells in long-lasting Graves disease. Time point in this sample: newly diagnosed GD, antithyroid drugs for less than 3 months. With RNA extracted from PBMCs as input, the TCR library was made. TCR beta libraries were built with iRepertoire HTBI primers and Arm-PCR of CDR3 regions. MiXCR, run by TCRdb on the multiplex PCR reads, gives a single entry per CDR3 protein. The sample has fewer than 650,000 distinct CDR3 sequences; 15% to 20% are singletons. These same data were also listed under a study on T cells in Graves' hyperthyroidism and ophthalmopathy.

The sample in question was peripheral blood mononuclear cells (PBMCs), obtained at new diagnosis, from a patient treated with antithyroid drugs. The receptor set was obtained from a woman in her twenties or thirties with Graves disease.

The table lists this clonotype with a few counts. The CDR3 sequence: CASSLFPSNEQFF. In nucleotides, the CDR3 is TGTGCCAGCAGCTTATTCCCTAGCAATGAGCAGTTCTTC. The chain uses TRBV7-9 and TRBJ2-1; the D is unclear. The ends were cut back, 2 bases at V and 6 bases at J, with 8 bases in the middle. CDR3 length equals 13 residues. Germline V gene data show CDR1 as SEHNR and CDR2 as FQNEAQ (reference sequence).

This clonotype was detected a few times. The rearrangement joins TRBV14 to TRBJ2-7, with 8 bases matching TRBD1. The germline V gene has CDR1 SGHDN and CDR2 FVKESK. Losses at the gene ends were 2 bases for V and 6 bases for J; bases not matched to a gene: 12. The CDR3 loop spans 16 amino acids. CDR3 bases: TGTGCCAGCAGCCAAACCACAGGACAGGGTCGGGTCGAGCAGTACTTC. This gives the protein CASSQTTGQGRVEQYF.

Only one count was recorded for this clonotype. The rearrangement uses TRBV20-1 and TRBJ2-5, with D possibly TRBD2 on 6 matching bases. V lost 6 bases and J lost 5, with 19 bases in between. Germline V gene lookup returns CDR1 DFQATT and CDR2 SNEGSKA (reference sequence). This CDR3 region has 14 residues. CDR3 in amino acids: CSAPGAGRGETQYF. The DNA of the CDR3 is TGCAGTGCACCTGGGGCGGGGCGTGGCGAGACCCAGTACTTC.